This T cell receptor beta chain was captured by sequencing in a study of blood T cell repertoires in COVID-19. The wider study: The study drew acute and convalescent COVID-19 samples from the United States, Italy and Spain. T cells, B-cell-depleted T cells, or PBMCs supplied cDNA or gDNA.

Per the germline V gene, CDR1 is LGHDT and CDR2 is YNNKEL (reference sequence). The CDR3 is 17 amino acids. The V gene end was trimmed by 3 bases and the J gene end by 4 bases; junction bases not matched to a gene: 11. Original processing methods: Counts of nucleated cells, estimated from reference gene primer amplification, were obtained. Some clones are missing from TCRdb's copy, which holds only in-frame ones; the method was immunoSEQ multiplex PCR. Clone size and the V and J calls come from that table; the DNA yielded D and trimming. Among roughly 220,000 clones listed, around 84% were seen once.

The sample was peripheral blood. This clonotype originated in a man younger than 45 with active or convalescent COVID-19. The rearrangement uses TRBV3-1 (or the pseudogene TRBV3-2) and TRBJ1-1; TRBD1 matches 10 bases. The CDR3 spells CASSQGTGDWVGTEAFF. The DNA for the CDR3 is TGTGCCAGCAGCCAGGGGACAGGGGACTGGGTGGGCACTGAAGCTTTCTTT.